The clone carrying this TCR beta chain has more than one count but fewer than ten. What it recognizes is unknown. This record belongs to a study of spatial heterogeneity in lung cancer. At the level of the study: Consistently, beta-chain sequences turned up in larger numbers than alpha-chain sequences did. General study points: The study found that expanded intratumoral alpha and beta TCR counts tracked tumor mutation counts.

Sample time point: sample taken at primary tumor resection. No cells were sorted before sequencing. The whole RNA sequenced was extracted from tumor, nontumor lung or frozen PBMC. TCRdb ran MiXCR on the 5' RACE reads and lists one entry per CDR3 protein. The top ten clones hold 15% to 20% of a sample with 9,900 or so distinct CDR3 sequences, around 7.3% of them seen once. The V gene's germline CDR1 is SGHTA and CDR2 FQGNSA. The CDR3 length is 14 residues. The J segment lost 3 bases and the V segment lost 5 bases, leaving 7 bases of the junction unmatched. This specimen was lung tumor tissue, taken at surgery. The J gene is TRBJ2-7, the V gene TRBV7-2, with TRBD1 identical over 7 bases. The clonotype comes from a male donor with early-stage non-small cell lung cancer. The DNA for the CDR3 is TGTGCCAGCAGCCCACGGACAGGTGACTACGAGCAGTACTTC. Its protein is CASSPRTGDYEQYF. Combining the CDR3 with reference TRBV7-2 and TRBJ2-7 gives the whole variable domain GAGVSQSPSNKVTEKGKDVELRCDPISGHTALYWYRQSLGQGLEFLIYFQGNSAPDKSGLPSDRFSAERTGGSVSTLTIQRTQQEDSAVYLCASSPRTGDYEQYFGPGTRLTVT.